The TCR beta chain described here comes from a study of blood T cell repertoires in COVID-19. Study context: T cells, B-cell-depleted T cells, or PBMCs supplied cDNA or gDNA.

Per the authors' pipeline: Scientists estimated how many nucleated cells there were by amplifying reference gene primers. Profiling relied on immunoSEQ multiplex PCR, and the TCRdb table lists in-frame clones only, not all of them. That table furnishes V, J and clone size, whereas the DNA furnished D and trimming. The sample includes about 150,000 clones, roughly 85% of them seen just once. The CDR3 is made up of 15 amino acids. Germline assignment: CDR1 MGHRA and CDR2 YSYEKL. V dropped 2 bases and J dropped 4 bases, with 12 bases sitting between them. This sequence was found in a woman older than 75 with acute or convalescent COVID-19. The sequenced material came from peripheral blood. The V gene is TRBV4-1, the J gene TRBJ1-5, with no clear D. The CDR3 region has the DNA TGCGCCAGCAGCCAAAGATCGGCCGGGAATCAGCCCCAGCATTTT. Amino acid sequence: CASSQRSAGNQPQHF.